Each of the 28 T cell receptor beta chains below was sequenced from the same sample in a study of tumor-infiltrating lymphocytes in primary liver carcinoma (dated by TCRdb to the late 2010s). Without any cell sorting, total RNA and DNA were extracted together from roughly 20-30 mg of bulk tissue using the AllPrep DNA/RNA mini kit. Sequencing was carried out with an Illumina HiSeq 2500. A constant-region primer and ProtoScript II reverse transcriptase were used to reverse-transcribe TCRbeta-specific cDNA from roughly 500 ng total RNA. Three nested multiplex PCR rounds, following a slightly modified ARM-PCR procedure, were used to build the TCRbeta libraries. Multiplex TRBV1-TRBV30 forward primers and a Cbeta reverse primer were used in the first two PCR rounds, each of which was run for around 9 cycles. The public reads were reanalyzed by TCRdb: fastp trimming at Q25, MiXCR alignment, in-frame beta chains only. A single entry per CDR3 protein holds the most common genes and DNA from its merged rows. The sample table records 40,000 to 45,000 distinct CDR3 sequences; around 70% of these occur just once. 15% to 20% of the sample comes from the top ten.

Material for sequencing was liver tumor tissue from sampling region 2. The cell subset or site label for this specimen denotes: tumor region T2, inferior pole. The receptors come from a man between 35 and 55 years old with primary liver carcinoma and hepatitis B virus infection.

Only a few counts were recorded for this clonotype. The CDR3, as DNA: TGTGCCAGCCGCCGGGGTGGCGGGGGCACCTACGAGCAGTACTTC. Translating it yields CASRRGGGGTYEQYF. The V and J genes are TRBV7-2 and TRBJ2-7; tentative D call: TRBD2 (7 bases). Trimming cost V 8 bases and J 2 bases, with 19 bases left between them. CDR1 and CDR2 (germline): SGHTA, FQGNSA. The CDR3 runs to 15 residues.

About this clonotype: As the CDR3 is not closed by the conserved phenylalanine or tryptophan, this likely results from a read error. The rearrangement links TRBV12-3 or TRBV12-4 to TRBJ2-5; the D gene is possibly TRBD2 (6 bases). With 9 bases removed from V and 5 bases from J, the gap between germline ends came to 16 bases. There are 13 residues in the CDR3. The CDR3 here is CARSDWGEETQYL. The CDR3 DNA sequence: TGTGCCAGAAGTGACTGGGGGGAGGAGACCCAGTACTTA.

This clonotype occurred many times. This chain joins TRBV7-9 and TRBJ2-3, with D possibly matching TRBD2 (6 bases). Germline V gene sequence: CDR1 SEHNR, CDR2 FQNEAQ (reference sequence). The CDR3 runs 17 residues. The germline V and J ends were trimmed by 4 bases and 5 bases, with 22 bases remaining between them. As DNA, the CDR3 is TGTGCCAGCAGCTCACAATGGAGGGCCAGGTCGGGAGATACGCAGTATTTT. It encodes CASSSQWRARSGDTQYF.

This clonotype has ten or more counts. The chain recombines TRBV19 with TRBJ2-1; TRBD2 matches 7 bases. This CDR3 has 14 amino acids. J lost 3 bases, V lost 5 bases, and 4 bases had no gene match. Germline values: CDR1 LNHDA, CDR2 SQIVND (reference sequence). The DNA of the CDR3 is TGTGCCAGTAGTCCTACTAGCGACTACAATGAGCAGTTCTTC. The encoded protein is CASSPTSDYNEQFF.

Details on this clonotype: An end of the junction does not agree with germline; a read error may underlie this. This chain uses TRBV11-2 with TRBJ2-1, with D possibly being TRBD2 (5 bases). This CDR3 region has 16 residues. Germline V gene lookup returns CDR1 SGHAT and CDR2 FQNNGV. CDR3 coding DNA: TGTGCCAGCAGTCCTCCCCGGACTGGCGCCTACGATGAGCAGTTCTTC. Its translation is CASSPPRTGAYDEQFF.

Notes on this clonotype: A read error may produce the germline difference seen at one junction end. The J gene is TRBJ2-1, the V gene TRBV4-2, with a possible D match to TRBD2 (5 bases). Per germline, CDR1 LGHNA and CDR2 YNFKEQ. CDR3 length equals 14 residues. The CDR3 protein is CASNQELETNDQFF. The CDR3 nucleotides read TGTGCCAGCAACCAAGAACTAGAAACGAATGATCAGTTCTTC.

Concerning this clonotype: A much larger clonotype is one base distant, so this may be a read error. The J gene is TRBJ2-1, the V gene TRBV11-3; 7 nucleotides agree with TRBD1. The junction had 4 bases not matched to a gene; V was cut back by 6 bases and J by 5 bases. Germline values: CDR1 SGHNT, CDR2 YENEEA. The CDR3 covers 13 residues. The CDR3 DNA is TGTGCCAGCAGGGACAGGATCAACAATGAGCAGTTCTTC. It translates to CASRDRINNEQFF.

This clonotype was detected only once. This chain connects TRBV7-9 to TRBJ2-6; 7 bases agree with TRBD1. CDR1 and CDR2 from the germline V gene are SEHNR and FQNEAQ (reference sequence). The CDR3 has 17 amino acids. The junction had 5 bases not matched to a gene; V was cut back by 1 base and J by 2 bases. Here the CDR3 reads CASSLVTGAPGANVLTF. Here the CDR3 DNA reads TGTGCCAGCAGCTTAGTAACAGGGGCCCCTGGGGCCAACGTCCTGACTTTC.

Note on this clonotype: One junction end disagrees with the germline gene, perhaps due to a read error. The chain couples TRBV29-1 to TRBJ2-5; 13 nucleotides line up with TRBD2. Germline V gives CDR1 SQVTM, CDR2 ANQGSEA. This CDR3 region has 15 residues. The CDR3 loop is CSVRTSGSWAETKYF. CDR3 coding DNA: TGTAGCGTTCGGACTAGCGGGAGTTGGGCAGAGACCAAGTATTTC.

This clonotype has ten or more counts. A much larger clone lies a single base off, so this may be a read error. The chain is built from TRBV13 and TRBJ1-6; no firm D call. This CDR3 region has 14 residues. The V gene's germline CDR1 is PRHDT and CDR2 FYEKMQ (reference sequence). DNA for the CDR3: TGTGCCAGCAGCTTGAGTCGGGGTAATTCACCCCCCCACTTT. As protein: CASSLSRGNSPPHF.

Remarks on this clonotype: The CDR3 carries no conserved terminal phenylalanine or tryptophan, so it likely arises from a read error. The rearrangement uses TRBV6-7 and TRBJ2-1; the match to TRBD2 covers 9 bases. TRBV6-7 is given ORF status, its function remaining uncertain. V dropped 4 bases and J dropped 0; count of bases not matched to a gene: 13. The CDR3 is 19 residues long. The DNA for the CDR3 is TGTGCCAGCAGTTGCCCGGCTAGCGGGAATTTTAGCTCCTACAATGAGCAGTTCTTA. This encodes CASSCPASGNFSSYNEQFL.

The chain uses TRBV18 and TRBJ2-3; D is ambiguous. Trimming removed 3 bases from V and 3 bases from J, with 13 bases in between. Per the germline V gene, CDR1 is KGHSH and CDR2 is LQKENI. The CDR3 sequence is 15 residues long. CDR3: CASSPSQVRTDTQYF. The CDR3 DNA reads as TGTGCCAGCTCACCCAGCCAGGTTCGAACAGATACGCAGTATTTT.

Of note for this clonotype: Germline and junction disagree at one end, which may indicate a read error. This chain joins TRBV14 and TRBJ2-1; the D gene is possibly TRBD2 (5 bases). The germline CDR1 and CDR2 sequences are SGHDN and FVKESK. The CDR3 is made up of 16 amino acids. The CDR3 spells CTSSPDWGQIYNEQFF. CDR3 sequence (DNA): TGTACCAGCAGCCCGGACTGGGGTCAGATTTACAATGAGCAGTTCTTC.

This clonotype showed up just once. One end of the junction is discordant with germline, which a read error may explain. CDR3 bases: TGCACCAGCAGCCTGGGGTTGACTAGCGGAGTCTACGAGCAGTACTTC. Its translation: CTSSLGLTSGVYEQYF. This chain connects TRBV5-1 to TRBJ2-7; 9 positions match TRBD2. CDR3 length: 16 amino acids. Germline CDR1 SGHRS, CDR2 YFSETQ.

The CDR3 DNA reads as TGTGCCAGCGGCCCTCAGAGGAGCTCCTACGAGCAGTACTTC. This gives the protein CASGPQRSSYEQYF. This sequence joins TRBV12-3 or TRBV12-4 and TRBJ2-7, with D hard to call. The CDR3 extends over 14 amino acids. The germline V and J ends were trimmed by 8 bases and 0 bases, with 14 bases remaining between them.

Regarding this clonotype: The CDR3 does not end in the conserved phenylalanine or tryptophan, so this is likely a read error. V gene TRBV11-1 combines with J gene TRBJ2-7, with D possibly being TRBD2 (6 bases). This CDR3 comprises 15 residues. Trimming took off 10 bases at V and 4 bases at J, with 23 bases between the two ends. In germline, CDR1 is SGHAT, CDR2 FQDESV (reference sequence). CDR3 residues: CANGLTGSGEYEQYY. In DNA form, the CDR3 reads TGTGCCAACGGCTTAACGGGATCGGGAGAATACGAGCAGTACTAC.

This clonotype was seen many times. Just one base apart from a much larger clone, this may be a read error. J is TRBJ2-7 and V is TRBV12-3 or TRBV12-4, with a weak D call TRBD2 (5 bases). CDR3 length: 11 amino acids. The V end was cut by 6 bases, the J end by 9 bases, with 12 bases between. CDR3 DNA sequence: TGTGCCAGCAGCCGGGGTTCCGGGCAGTACTTC. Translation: CASSRGSGQYF.

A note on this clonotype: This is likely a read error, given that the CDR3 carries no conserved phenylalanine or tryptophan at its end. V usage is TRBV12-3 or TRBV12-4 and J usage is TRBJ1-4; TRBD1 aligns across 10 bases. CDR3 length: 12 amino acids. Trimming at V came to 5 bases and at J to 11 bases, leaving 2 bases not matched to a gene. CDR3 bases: TGTGCCAGCAGTATGGGACAGGGGAAACTGTTTATT. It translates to CASSMGQGKLFI.

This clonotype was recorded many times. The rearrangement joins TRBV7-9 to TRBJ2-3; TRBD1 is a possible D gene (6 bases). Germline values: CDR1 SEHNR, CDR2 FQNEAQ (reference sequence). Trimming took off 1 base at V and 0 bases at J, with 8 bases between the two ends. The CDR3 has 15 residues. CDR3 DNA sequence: TGTGCCAGCAGCTTAGTAGGGGGAAGCACAGATACGCAGTATTTT. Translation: CASSLVGGSTDTQYF.

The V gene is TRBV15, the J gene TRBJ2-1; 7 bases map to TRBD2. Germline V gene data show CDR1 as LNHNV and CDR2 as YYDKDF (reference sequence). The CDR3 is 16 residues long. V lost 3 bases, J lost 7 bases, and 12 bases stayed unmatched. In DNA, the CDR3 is TGTGCCACCAGCAGGACTAGCAGGCGTAACTATAATGAGCAGTTCTTC. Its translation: CATSRTSRRNYNEQFF.

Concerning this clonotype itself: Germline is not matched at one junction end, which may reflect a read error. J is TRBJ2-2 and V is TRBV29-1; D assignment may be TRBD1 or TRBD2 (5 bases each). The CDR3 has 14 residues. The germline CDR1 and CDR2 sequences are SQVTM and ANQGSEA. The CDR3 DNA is TGCATCGTTCTTGGTCCGGGACCCACCGGGGAGCTGTTTTTT. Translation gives CIVLGPGPTGELFF.

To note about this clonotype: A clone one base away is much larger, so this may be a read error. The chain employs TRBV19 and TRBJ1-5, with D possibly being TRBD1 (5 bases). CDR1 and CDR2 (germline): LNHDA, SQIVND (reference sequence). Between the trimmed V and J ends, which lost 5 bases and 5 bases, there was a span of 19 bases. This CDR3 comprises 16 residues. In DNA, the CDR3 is TGTGCCAGTAGTTACGGAAAGGGGTTCAGGCATCAGCCCCAGCATTTT. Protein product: CASSYGKGFRHQPQHF.

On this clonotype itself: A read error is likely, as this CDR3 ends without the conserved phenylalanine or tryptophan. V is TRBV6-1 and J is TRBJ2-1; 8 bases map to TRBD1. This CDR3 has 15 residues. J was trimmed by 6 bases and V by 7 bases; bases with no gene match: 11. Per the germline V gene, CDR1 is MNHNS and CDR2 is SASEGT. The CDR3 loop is CASNGDRWFSNEQFI. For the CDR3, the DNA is TGTGCCAGCAATGGGGACAGGTGGTTTAGCAATGAGCAGTTCATC.

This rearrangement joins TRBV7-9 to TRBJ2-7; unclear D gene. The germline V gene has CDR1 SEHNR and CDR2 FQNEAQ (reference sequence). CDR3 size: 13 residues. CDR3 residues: CTNSLNQAYEQYF. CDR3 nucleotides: TGTACCAACAGCTTAAATCAGGCTTACGAGCAGTACTTC.

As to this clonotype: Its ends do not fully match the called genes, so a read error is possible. The DNA for the CDR3 is TGTGCCAGCAGCTTAGGGATATCTTACGAGCACTACTTC. Residues: CASSLGISYEHYF. This chain uses TRBV11-3 with TRBJ2-7, with D hard to call. This CDR3 spans 13 amino acids. Germline loops: CDR1 SGHNT, CDR2 YENEEA.

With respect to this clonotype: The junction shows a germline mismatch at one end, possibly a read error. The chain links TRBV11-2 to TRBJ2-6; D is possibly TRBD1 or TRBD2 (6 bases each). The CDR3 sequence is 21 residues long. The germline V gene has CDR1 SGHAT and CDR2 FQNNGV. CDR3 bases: TGTGCCATCAGCATGGGGGGAGACAGGAGCATTTCCCTCTCTGGGGCCAACGTCCTGACCTTC. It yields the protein CAISMGGDRSISLSGANVLTF.

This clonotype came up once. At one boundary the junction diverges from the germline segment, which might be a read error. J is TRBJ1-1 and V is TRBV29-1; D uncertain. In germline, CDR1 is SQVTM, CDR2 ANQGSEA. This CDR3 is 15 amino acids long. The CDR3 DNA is TGCATCGTTGCCCCGGGATGGGGAATGAACACTGAAGTCTTCTTT. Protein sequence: CIVAPGWGMNTEVFF.

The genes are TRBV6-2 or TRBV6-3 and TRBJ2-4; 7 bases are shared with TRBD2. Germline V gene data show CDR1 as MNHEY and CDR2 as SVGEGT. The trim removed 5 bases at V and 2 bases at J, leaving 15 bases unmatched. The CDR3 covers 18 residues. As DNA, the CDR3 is TGTGCCAGCAGTGACCCGGGACTAACGGAAGTCACCAAAAACATTCAGTACTTC. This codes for CASSDPGLTEVTKNIQYF.